This paragraph covers one TCR beta chain sequence. What it binds is unknown. Patients had locally advanced or metastatic urothelial carcinoma. Sequenced by immunoSEQ multiplex PCR; TCRdb stores in-frame clones only, minus some. The sample carries around 56,000 clones, about 86% recorded once. The sample originates from a study of PD-L1 blockade in urothelial cancer. Looking at the study overall: Typically, measured as a median, blood samples had approximately 130,000 T cells.

V lost 6 bases and J lost 0; bases outside the gene matches: 2. CDR1 MNHEY and CDR2 SVGAGI come from the germline V gene. This CDR3 has 13 amino acids. Study-wide results and limits: Blood TCR clonality below the median before treatment was a predictor of better survival.

J is TRBJ2-7 and V is TRBV6-5; 7 bases agree with TRBD1. Sequenced material: PBMCs, taken around atezolizumab (anti-PD-L1) treatment. This TCR was sampled from a man aged 45-65 years with urothelial cancer. The DNA for the CDR3 is TGTGCCAGCAGCTGGGACAGCTCCTACGAGCAGTACTTC. It translates to CASSWDSSYEQYF.